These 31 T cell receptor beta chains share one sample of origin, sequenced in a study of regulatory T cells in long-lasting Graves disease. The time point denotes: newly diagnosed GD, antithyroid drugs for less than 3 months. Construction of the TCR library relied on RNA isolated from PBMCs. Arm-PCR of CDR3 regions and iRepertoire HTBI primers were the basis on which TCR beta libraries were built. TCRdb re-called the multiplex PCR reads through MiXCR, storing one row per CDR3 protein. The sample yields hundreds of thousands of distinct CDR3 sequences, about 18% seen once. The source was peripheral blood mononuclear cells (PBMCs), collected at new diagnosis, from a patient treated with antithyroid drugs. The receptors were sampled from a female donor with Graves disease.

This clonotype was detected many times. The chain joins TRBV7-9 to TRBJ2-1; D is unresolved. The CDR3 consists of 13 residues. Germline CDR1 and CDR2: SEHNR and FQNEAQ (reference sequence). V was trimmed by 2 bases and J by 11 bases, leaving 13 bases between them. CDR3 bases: TGTGCCAGCAGCTTAAACCCCCAGAATCAGCAGTTCTTC. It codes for CASSLNPQNQQFF.

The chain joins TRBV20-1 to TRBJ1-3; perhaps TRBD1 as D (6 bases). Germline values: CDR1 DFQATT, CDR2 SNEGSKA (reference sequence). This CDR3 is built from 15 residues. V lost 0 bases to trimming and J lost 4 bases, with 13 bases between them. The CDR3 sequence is CSARDRGGAGNTIYF. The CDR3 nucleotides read TGCAGTGCTAGAGATCGGGGGGGGGCAGGAAACACCATATATTTT.

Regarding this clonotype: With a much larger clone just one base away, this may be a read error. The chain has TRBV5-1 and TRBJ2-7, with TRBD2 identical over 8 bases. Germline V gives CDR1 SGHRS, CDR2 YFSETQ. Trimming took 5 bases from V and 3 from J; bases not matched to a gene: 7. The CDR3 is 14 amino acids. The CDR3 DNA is TGCGCCAGCAGGAAGCCGGGACTAGTCTACGAGCAGTACTTC. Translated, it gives CASRKPGLVYEQYF.

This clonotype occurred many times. In DNA, the CDR3 is TGTGCCAGCAGCCAAGCCGGGGCTAGCGGGAGACGAAATGAGCAGTTCTTC. Its protein product is CASSQAGASGRRNEQFF. The chain employs TRBV3-1 and TRBJ2-3, with 10 bases matching TRBD2. With the DNA end fitting TRBJ2-1 better, the J assignment may be wrong. The length of the CDR3 is 17 residues. The germline V gene has CDR1 LGHDT and CDR2 YNNKEL (reference sequence).

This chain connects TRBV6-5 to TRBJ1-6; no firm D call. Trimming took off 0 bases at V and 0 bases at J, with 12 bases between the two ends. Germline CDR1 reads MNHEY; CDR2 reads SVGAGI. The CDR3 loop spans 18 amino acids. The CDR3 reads CASSYSGFESSYNSPLHF. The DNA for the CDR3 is TGTGCCAGCAGTTACTCTGGCTTTGAGAGCTCCTATAATTCACCCCTCCACTTT.

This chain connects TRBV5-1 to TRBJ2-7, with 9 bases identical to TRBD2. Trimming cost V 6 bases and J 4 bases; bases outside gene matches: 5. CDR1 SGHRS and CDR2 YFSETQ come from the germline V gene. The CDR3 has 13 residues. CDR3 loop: CASKPSGMYEQYF. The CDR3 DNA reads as TGCGCCAGCAAACCTAGCGGGATGTACGAGCAGTACTTC.

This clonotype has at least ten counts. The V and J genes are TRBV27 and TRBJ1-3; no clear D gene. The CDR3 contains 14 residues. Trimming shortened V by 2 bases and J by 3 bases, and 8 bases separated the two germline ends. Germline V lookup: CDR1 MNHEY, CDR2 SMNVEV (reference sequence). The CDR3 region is CASSLRSGGNTIYF. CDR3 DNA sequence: TGTGCCAGCAGTTTACGGTCCGGTGGAAACACCATATATTTT.

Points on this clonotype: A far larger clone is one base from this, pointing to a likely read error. For the CDR3, the DNA is TGTGCCAGCAGCTTATCGGGAGCAGCGGGGAGCACAGATAGGCAGTATTTT. It specifies CASSLSGAAGSTDRQYF. The chain employs TRBV7-2 and TRBJ2-3; 7 bases match TRBD2. The CDR3 is 17 amino acids. Germline V gene lookup returns CDR1 SGHTA and CDR2 FQGNSA.

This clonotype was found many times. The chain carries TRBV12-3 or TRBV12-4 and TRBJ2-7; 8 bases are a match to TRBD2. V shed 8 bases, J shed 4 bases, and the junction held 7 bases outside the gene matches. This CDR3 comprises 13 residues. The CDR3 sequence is CASASGGLYEQYF. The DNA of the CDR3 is TGTGCCAGCGCGTCGGGAGGGTTGTACGAGCAGTACTTC.

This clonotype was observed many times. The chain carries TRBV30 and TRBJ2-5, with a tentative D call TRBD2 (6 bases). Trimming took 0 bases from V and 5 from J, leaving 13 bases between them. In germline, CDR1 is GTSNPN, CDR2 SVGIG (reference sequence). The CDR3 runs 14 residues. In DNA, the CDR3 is TGTGCCTGGAGTGTCGGGGCGGAGGGGGAGACCCAGTACTTC. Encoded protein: CAWSVGAEGETQYF.

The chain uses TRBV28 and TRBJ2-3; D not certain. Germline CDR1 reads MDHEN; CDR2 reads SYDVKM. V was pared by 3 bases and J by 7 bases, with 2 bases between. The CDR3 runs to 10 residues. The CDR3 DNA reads TGTGCCAGCAGTTTGAATACGCAGTATTTT. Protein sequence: CASSLNTQYF.

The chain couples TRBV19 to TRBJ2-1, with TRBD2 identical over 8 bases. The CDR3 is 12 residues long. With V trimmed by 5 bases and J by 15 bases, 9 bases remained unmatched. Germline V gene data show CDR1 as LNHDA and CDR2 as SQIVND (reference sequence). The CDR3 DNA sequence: TGTGCCAGTAGTCGTATAGCGGGACGGCGGTTCTTC. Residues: CASSRIAGRRFF.

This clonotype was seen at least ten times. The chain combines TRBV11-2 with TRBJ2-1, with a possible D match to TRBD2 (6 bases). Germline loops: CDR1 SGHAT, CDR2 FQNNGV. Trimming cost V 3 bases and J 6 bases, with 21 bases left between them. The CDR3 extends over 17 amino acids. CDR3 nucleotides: TGTGCCAGCAGCTTTGGGGAAACCCGGCGGAGGGGCAATGAGCAGTTCTTC. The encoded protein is CASSFGETRRRGNEQFF.

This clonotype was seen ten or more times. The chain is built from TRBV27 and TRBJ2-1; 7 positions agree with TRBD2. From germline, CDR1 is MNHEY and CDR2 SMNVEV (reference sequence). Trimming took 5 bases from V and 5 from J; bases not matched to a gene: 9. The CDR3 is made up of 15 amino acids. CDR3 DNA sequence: TGTGCCAGCAGTCACCAAGGGGAGGGCAACAATGAGCAGTTCTTC. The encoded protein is CASSHQGEGNNEQFF.

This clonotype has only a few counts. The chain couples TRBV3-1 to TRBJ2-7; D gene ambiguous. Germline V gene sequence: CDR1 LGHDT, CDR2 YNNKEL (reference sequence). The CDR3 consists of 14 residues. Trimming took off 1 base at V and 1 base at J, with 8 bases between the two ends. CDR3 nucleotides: TGTGCCAGCAGCCAAGTCTTAGCTTCCTACGAGCAGTACTTC. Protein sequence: CASSQVLASYEQYF.

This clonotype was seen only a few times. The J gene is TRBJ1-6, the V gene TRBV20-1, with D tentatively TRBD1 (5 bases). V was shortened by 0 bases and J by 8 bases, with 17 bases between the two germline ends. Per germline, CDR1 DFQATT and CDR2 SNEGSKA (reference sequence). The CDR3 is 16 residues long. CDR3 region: CSAREPWTSKDSPLHF. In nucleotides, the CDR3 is TGCAGTGCTAGAGAGCCCTGGACATCTAAGGATTCACCCCTCCACTTT.

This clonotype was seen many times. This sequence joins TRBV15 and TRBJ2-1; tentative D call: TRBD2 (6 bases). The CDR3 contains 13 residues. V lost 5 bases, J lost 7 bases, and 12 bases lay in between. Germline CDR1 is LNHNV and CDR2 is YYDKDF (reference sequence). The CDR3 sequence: CATSFGSGNEQFF. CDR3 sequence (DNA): TGTGCCACCAGCTTCGGGAGTGGAAATGAGCAGTTCTTC.

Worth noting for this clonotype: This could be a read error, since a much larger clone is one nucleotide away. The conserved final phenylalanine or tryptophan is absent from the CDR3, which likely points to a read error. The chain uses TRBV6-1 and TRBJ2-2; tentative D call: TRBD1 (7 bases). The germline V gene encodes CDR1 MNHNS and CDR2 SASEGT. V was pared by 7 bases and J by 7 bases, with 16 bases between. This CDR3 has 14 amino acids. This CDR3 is CASNRGTAGGELFL. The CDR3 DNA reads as TGTGCCAGCAATCGGGGGACAGCAGGCGGGGAGCTGTTTCTT.

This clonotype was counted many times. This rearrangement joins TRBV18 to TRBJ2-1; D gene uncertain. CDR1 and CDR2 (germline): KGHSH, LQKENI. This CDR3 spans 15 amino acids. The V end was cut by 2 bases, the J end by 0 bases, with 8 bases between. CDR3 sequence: CASSPGVSSYNEQFF. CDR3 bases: TGTGCCAGCTCACCAGGGGTTAGCTCCTACAATGAGCAGTTCTTC.

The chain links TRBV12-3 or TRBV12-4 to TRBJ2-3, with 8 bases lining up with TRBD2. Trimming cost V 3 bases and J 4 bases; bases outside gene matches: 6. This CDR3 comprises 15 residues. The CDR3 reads CASSFAGLGSDTQYF. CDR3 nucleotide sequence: TGTGCCAGCAGTTTCGCGGGACTAGGCTCAGATACGCAGTATTTT.

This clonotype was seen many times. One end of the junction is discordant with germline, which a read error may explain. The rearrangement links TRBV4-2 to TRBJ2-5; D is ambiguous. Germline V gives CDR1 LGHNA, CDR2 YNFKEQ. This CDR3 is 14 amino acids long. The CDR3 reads CASSSQTAGEAQYF. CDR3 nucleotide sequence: TGTGCCAGCAGCTCTCAGACGGCAGGAGAGGCCCAGTACTTC.

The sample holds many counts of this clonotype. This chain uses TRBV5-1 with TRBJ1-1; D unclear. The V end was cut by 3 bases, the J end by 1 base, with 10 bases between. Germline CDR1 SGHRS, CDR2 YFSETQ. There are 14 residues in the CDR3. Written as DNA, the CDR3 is TGCGCCAGCAGCTCGAACGGGCCGAACACTGAAGCTTTCTTT. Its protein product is CASSSNGPNTEAFF.

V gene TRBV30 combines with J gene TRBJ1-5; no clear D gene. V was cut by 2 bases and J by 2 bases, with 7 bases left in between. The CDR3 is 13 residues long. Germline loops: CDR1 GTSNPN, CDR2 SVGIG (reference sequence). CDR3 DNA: TGTGCCTGGAGTATAACGGGCAATCAGCCCCAGCATTTT. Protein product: CAWSITGNQPQHF.

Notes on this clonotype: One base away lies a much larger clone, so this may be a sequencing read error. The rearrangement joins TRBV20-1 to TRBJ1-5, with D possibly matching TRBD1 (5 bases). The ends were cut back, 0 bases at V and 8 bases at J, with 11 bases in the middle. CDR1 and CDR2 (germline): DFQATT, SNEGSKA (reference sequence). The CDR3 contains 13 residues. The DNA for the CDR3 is TGCAGTGCTAGAGATGACAGCTCCGAGCCCCAGCATTTT. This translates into CSARDDSSEPQHF.

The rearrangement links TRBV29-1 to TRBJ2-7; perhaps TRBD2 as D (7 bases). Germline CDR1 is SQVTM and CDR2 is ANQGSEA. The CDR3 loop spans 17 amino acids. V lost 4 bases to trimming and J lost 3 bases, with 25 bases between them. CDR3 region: CSVGGGGGQLSLYEQYF. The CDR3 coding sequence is TGCAGCGTTGGGGGGGGTGGGGGCCAGCTCAGTCTCTACGAGCAGTACTTC.

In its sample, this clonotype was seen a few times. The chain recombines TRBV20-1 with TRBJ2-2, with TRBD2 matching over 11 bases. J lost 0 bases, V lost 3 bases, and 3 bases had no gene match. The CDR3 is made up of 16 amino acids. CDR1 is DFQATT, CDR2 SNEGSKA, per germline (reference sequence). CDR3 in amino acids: CSARRLAGSNTGELFF. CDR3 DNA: TGCAGTGCTAGGAGACTAGCGGGATCGAACACCGGGGAGCTGTTTTTT.

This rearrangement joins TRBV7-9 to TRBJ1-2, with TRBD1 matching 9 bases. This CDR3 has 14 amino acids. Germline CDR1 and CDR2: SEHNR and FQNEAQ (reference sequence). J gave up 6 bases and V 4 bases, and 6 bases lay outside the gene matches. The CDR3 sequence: CASSSQTGGDGYTF. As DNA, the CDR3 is TGTGCCAGCAGCTCCCAAACAGGGGGCGATGGCTACACCTTC.

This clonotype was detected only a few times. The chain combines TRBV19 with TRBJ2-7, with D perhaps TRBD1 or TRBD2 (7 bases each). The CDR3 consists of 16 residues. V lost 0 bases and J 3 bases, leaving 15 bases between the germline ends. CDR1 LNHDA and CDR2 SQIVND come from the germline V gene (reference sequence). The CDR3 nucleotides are TGTGCCAGTAGTATAGAAAGCGGGACAGAGTACTACGAGCAGTACTTC. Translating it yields CASSIESGTEYYEQYF.

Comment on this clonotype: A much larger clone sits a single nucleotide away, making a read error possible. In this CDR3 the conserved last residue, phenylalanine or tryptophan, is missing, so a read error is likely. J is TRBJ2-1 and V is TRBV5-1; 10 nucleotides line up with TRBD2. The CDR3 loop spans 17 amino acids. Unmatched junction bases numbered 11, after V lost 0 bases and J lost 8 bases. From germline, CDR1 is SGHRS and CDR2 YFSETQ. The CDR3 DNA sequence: TGCGCCAGCAGCTTGGCCCTCTCTAGCGGGAGAGGGCATGAGCAGTTCCTC. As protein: CASSLALSSGRGHEQFL.

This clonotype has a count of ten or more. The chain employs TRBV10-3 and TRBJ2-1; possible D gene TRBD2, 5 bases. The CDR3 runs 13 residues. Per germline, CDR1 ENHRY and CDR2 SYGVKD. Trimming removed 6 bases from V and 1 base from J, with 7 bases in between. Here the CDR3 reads CAIRAESYNEQFF. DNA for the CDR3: TGTGCCATCAGAGCGGAGTCCTACAATGAGCAGTTCTTC.

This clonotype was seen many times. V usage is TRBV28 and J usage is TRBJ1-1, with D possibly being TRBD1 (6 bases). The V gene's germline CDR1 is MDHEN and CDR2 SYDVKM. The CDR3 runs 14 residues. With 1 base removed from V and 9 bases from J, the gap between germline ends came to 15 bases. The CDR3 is CASSLSGAEGQAFF. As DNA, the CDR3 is TGTGCCAGCAGTTTATCAGGGGCCGAGGGGCAAGCTTTCTTT.